This TCR beta chain was observed in a study of cytotoxic CD8 clonotypes in ibrutinib-treated CLL (dated by TCRdb to 2020 to 2023). Concerning the study at large: In this cohort, approximately 14 patients were treatment-naive and ten to eleven were relapsed/refractory, while roughly 18 had unmutated IGHV. Responses were partial in some 24 patients and complete in 2; after median approximately 67 months follow-up, approximately 15 stayed in remission and 12 progressed. Response samples were obtained after a median of roughly 13 months of treatment, with a range of roughly 6 to 40 months. On average, each sample yielded hundreds of thousands of productive templates and tens of thousands of productive rearrangements. Longitudinal samples were available for about 30% of the roughly 86 trial participants. Cryopreserved peripheral blood mononuclear cells were collected before treatment, at response, and at either disease progression or sustained remission. Patients were still on ibrutinib when every remission and progressive disease sample was collected. Results and caveats for the whole study, not just this receptor: Baseline clonality was found to be higher than that of age-matched healthy donors and was strongly correlated with circulating CD8+ T-cell counts. Public clonotypes were found to be uncommon and were observed to contract or remain stable during treatment; the increase in clonality was shown to reflect expansion of private clonotypes at ibrutinib response. Sampling times were not matched between patients in sustained remission and patients whose disease was progressing, and lymph node repertoires were not examined. An increase in clonality was observed at ibrutinib response, with clonality remaining stable during sustained remission and falling back toward baseline at progression.

The goal of deep resolution MiSeq sequencing was a depth between 1 in 1 million and 1 in 200,000 T cells, and coverage averaged 10x per clonotype. TCR beta libraries were generated with the immunoSEQ hsTCRB Kit. As for how the authors treated the data: ImmunoSEQ Data Assistant and ImmunoSEQ Analyzer were used for data analysis, and V, D and J genes were assigned according to IMGT definitions. Clonality, which ranges from 0 to 1, was calculated as one minus the normalized Shannon entropy of productive rearrangement frequencies. Public clonotype analysis was restricted to overrepresented clonotypes comprising at least 0.05% of each patient's repertoire. Some twelve age-matched healthy donor repertoires from immuneACCESS were used as controls for clonality. What TCRdb holds here is the immuneACCESS table cut down to in-frame rearrangements. Part of the clones is not present; checked against another copy, under half of the missing clones reflect an unresolved V gene, and the others are unexplained. V, J and clone size are taken as reported in that table, and D and trimming were inferred from the DNA itself. The sample has 25,000 to 30,000 clones on record, about 70% of them singletons. Roughly 51% of the sample is in the top ten clones.

The cysteine opens and the phenylalanine closes a CDR3 of 13 amino acids. Only CDR3 DNA remains: 39 bases, in frame from the first base. The germline V gene specifies MNHNS as CDR1 and SASEGT as CDR2. V drops 1 base and J drops 4 bases, leaving 5 bases in between. Reading the label with the study, this specimen's time point is: approximately 25 months on ibrutinib. For TCR beta library preparation, about 2.1 micrograms of genomic DNA were extracted from the cryopreserved PBMCs. Longitudinal blood samples from CLL patients on ibrutinib monotherapy were analyzed using high-throughput TCR beta sequencing. The patients took part in an open-label, single-center phase 2 trial of ibrutinib monotherapy. On this clone: Its antigen is currently not known. No much larger clone is present one base from it, and per-base qualities are unavailable.

The clonotype was recovered from a human donor with chronic lymphocytic leukemia. The material sequenced was PBMCs, taken after 24 months of ibrutinib treatment. The chain uses TRBV6-1 and TRBJ1-5; the D gene is unclear. The nucleotide sequence reads TGTGCCAGCAGTGAAGTCCTTAATCAGCCCCAGCATTTT. Its translation is CASSEVLNQPQHF.